This T cell receptor beta chain was sequenced during a study of T cell responses to AZD1222 COVID-19 vaccine. Study results and limitations: Spike-specific TCR breadth and depth went up after people got two AZD1222 doses. Seropositivity was recorded at baseline in only five to seven AZD1222 recipients.

Comments on this clone: Its antigen remains unidentified.

V was pared by 7 bases and J by 8 bases, with 17 bases between. The CDR3 runs to 13 residues. Produced via immunoSEQ multiplex PCR; TCRdb's table is partial and in-frame only. Among fewer than 110,000 clones listed, 87% were seen once. The sequencing here drew on peripheral blood, taken on day 0 of AZD1222 vaccination. The genes are TRBV12-3 or TRBV12-4 and TRBJ1-2; no reliable D call. This TCR was sampled from an adult in good health. DNA for the CDR3: TGTGCCAGCACTCCGGACCGATTCGGCGGCTACACCTTC. Protein: CASTPDRFGGYTF.